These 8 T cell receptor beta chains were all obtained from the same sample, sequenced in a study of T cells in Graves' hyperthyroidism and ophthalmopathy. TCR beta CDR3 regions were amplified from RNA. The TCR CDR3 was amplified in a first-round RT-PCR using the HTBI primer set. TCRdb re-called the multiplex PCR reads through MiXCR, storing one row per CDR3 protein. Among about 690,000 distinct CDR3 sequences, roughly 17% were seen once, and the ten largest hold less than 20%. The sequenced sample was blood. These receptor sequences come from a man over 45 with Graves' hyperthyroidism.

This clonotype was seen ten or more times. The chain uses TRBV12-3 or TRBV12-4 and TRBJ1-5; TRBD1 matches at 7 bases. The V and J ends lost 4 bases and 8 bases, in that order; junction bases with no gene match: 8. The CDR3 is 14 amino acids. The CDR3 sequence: CASSSTGVAKPQHF. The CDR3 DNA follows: TGTGCCAGCAGTTCTACAGGGGTGGCGAAGCCCCAGCATTTT.

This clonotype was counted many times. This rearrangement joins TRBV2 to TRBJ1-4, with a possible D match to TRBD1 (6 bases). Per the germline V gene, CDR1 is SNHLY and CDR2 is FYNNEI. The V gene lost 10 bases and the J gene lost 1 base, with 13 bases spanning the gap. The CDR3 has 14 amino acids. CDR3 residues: CATKLRGTNEKLFF. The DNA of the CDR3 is TGTGCCACCAAACTCAGGGGAACTAATGAAAAACTGTTTTTT.

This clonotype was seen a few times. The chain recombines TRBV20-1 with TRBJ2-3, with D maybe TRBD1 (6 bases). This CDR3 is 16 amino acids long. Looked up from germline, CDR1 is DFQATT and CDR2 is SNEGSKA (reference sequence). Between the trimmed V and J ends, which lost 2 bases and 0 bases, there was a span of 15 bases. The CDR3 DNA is TGCAGTGCTAGAAGTATCGGGACACTGAGCACAGATACGCAGTATTTT. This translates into CSARSIGTLSTDTQYF.

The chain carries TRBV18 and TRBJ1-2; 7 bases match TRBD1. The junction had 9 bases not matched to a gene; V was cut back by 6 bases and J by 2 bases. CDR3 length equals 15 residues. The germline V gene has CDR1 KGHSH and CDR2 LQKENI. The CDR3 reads CASSVTPGQNYGYTF. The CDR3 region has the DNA TGTGCCAGCTCGGTTACTCCGGGACAGAACTATGGCTACACCTTC.

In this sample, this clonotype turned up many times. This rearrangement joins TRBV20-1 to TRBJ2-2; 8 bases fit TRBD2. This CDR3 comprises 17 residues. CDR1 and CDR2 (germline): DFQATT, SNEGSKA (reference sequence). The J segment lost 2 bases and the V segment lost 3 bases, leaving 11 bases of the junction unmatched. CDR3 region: CSASYRASGFNTGELFF. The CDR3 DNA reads TGCAGTGCTAGCTATAGGGCTAGCGGGTTCAACACCGGGGAGCTGTTTTTT.

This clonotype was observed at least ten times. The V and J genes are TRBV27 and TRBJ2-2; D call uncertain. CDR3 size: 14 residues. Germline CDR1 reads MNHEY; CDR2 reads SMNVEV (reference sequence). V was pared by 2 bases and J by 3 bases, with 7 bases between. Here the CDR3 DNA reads TGTGCCAGCAGTTTAGTCCCGCACACCGGGGAGCTGTTTTTT. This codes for CASSLVPHTGELFF.

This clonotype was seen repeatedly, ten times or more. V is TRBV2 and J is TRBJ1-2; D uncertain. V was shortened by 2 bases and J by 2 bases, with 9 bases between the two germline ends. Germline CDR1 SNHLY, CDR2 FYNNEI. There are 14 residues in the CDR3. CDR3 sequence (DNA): TGTGCCAGCAGTGAATATCGAGAGAACTATGGCTACACCTTC. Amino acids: CASSEYRENYGYTF.

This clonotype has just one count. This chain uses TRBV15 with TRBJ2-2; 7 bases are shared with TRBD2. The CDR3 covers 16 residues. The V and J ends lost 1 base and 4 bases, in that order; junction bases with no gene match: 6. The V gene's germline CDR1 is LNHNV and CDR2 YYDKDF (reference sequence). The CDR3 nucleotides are TGTGCCACCAGCAGAGGGGGGGGAGGGCCCACCGGGGAGCTGTTTTTT. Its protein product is CATSRGGGGPTGELFF.